These 15 T cell receptor beta chains came from one sample sequenced in a study of blood T cell repertoires in COVID-19. Clones were read by immunoSEQ multiplex PCR, and TCRdb kept only the in-frame ones, dropping some. In the table there are 250,000 to 350,000 clones, roughly nine tenths of which are singletons. Sequencing used PBMCs or T cells enriched from blood (not recorded which). Receptors were obtained from a man aged 55 to 70 who had recovered from COVID-19.

V usage is TRBV18 and J usage is TRBJ1-1; D might be TRBD1 (5 bases). The V and J ends lost 2 bases and 4 bases respectively, with 11 bases between them. Germline-derived CDR1 and CDR2 are KGHSH and LQKENI. This CDR3 is built from 14 residues. The CDR3 DNA sequence: TGTGCCAGCTCACCATACTCAGGGATCACTGAAGCTTTCTTT. Its translation is CASSPYSGITEAFF.

The V gene is TRBV5-6, the J gene TRBJ1-1; D perhaps matches TRBD1 (5 bases). There are 13 residues in the CDR3. The V and J ends lost 9 bases and 4 bases respectively, with 16 bases between them. Germline V gene data show CDR1 as SGHDT and CDR2 as YYEEEE. CDR3 nucleotide sequence: TGTGCCACCCTGCCCAGCGGGGGCACTGAAGCTTTCTTT. Its translation: CATLPSGGTEAFF.

CDR3 protein: CATSVGGGTDTQYF. CDR3 bases: TGTGCCACCAGTGTTGGGGGCGGCACAGATACGCAGTATTTT. The chain is built from TRBV24-1 and TRBJ2-3; tentatively, D is TRBD1 (6 bases). V was trimmed by 5 bases and J by 1 base, leaving 9 bases between them. This CDR3 spans 14 amino acids. Germline CDR1 and CDR2: KGHDR and SFDVKD.

The genes are TRBV5-1 and TRBJ2-1; 12 nucleotides match TRBD2. Germline CDR1 reads SGHRS; CDR2 reads YFSETQ. The CDR3 sequence is 19 residues long. J lost 0 bases, V lost 4 bases, and 11 bases had no gene match. This CDR3 is CASSAGLAGTPSSYNEQFF. CDR3 sequence (DNA): TGCGCCAGCAGCGCTGGACTAGCGGGGACCCCGAGCTCCTACAATGAGCAGTTCTTC. The variable domain in full, with the rest retrieved from reference TRBV5-1 and TRBJ2-1, is KAGVTQTPRYLIKTRGQQVTLSCSPISGHRSVSWYQQTPGQGLQFLFEYFSETQRNKGNFPGRFSGRQFSNSRSEMNVSTLELGDSALYLCASSAGLAGTPSSYNEQFFGPGTRLTVL.

This clone was picked up one time. CDR3 nucleotides: TGTGCCAGCAGTACCACATTGGGCAATGGCTACACCTTC. As protein: CASSTTLGNGYTF. The chain is built from TRBV27 and TRBJ1-2, with D unresolved. This CDR3 region has 13 residues. Trimming pared 5 bases from V and 6 bases from J, leaving 13 bases between. Germline CDR1 MNHEY, CDR2 SMNVEV (reference sequence).

This sequence joins TRBV27 and TRBJ1-2; TRBD1 matches 9 bases. With V trimmed by 3 bases and J by 5 bases, 4 bases remained unmatched. CDR1 is MNHEY and CDR2 is SMNVEV in the germline V gene (reference sequence). The CDR3 is 14 amino acids. This CDR3 reads CASSFGQGKYGYTF. In DNA, the CDR3 is TGTGCCAGCAGTTTCGGACAGGGGAAATATGGCTACACCTTC.

The chain links TRBV20-1 to TRBJ2-3, with D possibly being TRBD2 (7 bases). The V and J ends lost 3 bases and 0 bases respectively, with 22 bases between them. Germline CDR1 is DFQATT and CDR2 is SNEGSKA (reference sequence). The CDR3 totals 18 residues. The CDR3 spells CSASSGYRGAPSTDTQYF. CDR3 DNA sequence: TGCAGTGCTAGTTCTGGGTACCGGGGGGCCCCTAGCACAGATACGCAGTATTTT.

J is TRBJ1-2 and V is TRBV5-4; TRBD1 agrees at 7 bases. Germline CDR1 reads SGHNT; CDR2 reads YYREEE (reference sequence). Trimming cost V 1 base and J 6 bases; bases outside gene matches: 15. CDR3 size: 17 residues. The CDR3 coding sequence is TGTGCCAGCAGCTTGTCGGGGACGGCAGGGGGATGGGATGGCTACACCTTC. Encoded protein: CASSLSGTAGGWDGYTF.

The chain uses TRBV30 and TRBJ1-2; D is possibly TRBD1 (6 bases). The CDR3 contains 14 residues. The V and J ends lost 4 bases and 4 bases respectively, with 16 bases between them. Germline loops: CDR1 GTSNPN, CDR2 SVGIG (reference sequence). This chain's CDR3 is CAWTPGHGIYGYTF. CDR3 nucleotide sequence: TGTGCCTGGACCCCGGGACATGGGATCTATGGCTACACCTTC. The full variable domain, its missing parts supplied by reference TRBV30 and TRBJ1-2, is SQTIHQWPATLVQPVGSPLSLECTVEGTSNPNLYWYRQAAGRGLQLLFYSVGIGQISSEVPQNLSASRPQDRQFILSSKKLLLSDSGFYLCAWTPGHGIYGYTFGSGTRLTVV.

J is TRBJ2-1 and V is TRBV5-4, with a tentative D call TRBD2 (6 bases). V lost 2 bases to trimming and J lost 1 base, with 7 bases between them. CDR1 SGHNT and CDR2 YYREEE come from the germline V gene (reference sequence). The CDR3 is made up of 14 amino acids. The CDR3 loop is CASSLAGSYNEQFF. The DNA of the CDR3 is TGTGCCAGCAGCTTAGCGGGTTCCTACAATGAGCAGTTCTTC.

This sequence joins TRBV4-1 and TRBJ1-1; D gene ambiguous. This CDR3 region has 13 residues. Trimming removed 0 bases from V and 7 bases from J, with 9 bases in between. Germline-derived CDR1 and CDR2 are MGHRA and YSYEKL. The CDR3 protein is CASSQDGRVEAFF. The CDR3 coding sequence is TGCGCCAGCAGCCAAGATGGGCGAGTTGAAGCTTTCTTT.

CDR3 sequence (DNA): TGTGCCACCAGCAGGGCTAGGCCCCTTTCTTATAAAGAGACCCAGTACTTC. Translated, it gives CATSRARPLSYKETQYF. The chain couples TRBV15 to TRBJ2-5; no reliable D call. Trimming removed 3 bases at V and 3 bases at J, with 20 bases between. CDR3 length equals 17 residues. Germline values: CDR1 LNHNV, CDR2 YYDKDF (reference sequence).

The V and J genes are TRBV18 and TRBJ2-5, with 7 bases identical to TRBD1. The V gene's germline CDR1 is KGHSH and CDR2 LQKENI. With 2 bases clipped from V and 5 bases from J, the junction kept 8 bases outside the gene matches. CDR3 length: 15 amino acids. This chain's CDR3 is CASSPNEGAGETQYF. CDR3 DNA sequence: TGTGCCAGCTCACCAAACGAGGGGGCCGGGGAGACCCAGTACTTC.

The chain couples TRBV7-9 to TRBJ1-6; D uncertain. Germline values: CDR1 SEHNR, CDR2 FQNEAQ (reference sequence). Trimming took 5 bases from V and 4 from J, leaving 15 bases between them. The CDR3 spans 16 residues. DNA of the CDR3: TGTGCCAGCAGCCCGACGGAGGGAGTTTATAATTCACCCCTCCACTTT. Amino acid sequence: CASSPTEGVYNSPLHF.

The chain employs TRBV18 and TRBJ1-6; 10 nucleotides line up with TRBD1. V dropped 6 bases and J dropped 10; count of bases not matched to a gene: 9. CDR1 and CDR2 from the germline V gene are KGHSH and LQKENI. This CDR3 is 15 amino acids long. The CDR3 region is CASSREGQGNSPLHF. CDR3 DNA: TGTGCCAGCTCCCGGGAGGGACAGGGGAACTCACCCCTCCACTTT.